The clone carrying this T cell receptor (beta chain) was recorded only once. Antigen specificity is unknown. This entry belongs to a study of shared clonotypes between healthy human individuals. Overall study context: For every donor, three CD4 naive, three CD4 memory, two CD8 naive and one CD8 memory plates were used. Findings and caveats of the study: Clonotypes shared by all four sorted-subset donors had higher generation probabilities than non-shared clonotypes.

The data were produced by immunoSEQ multiplex PCR, yet TCRdb's version contains in-frame clones alone and is incomplete. Here the sample spans over a million clones, roughly 95% being singletons. Germline CDR1 reads PRHDT; CDR2 reads FYEKMQ (reference sequence). The CDR3 is 19 amino acids. V was cut by 0 bases and J by 2 bases, with 21 bases left in between. V gene TRBV13 combines with J gene TRBJ2-3, with a weak D call TRBD2 (7 bases). Sequencing was done on a sample of naive CD4+ T cells sorted from blood. As to subset: CD45RA+ positively selected. The origin of this receptor is a man younger than 45 in good health. The CDR3 is CASSLGRLGGAEYTDTQYF. CDR3 coding DNA: TGTGCCAGCAGCTTAGGCCGACTAGGGGGGGCTGAATACACAGATACGCAGTATTTT.